This passage covers 14 T cell receptor beta chains from one sample sequenced in a study of blood T cell repertoires in COVID-19 (dated by TCRdb to 2020 to 2022). The protocol used for the library was the immunoSEQ multiplex PCR assay. This is the immuneACCESS table as TCRdb keeps it, with only in-frame sequences that have V and J called. A part of the clones is gone; compared with another copy, unresolved V genes explain less than half, and the rest is unexplained. The sample has 450,000 or so clones on record, about 90% of them singletons. The leading ten clones occupy more than 0.7% of the sample. Sequenced input: peripheral blood. The receptors were gathered from a man younger than 35 with COVID-19, enrolled during active disease.

This chain joins TRBV5-1 and TRBJ1-2; D is uncertain. This CDR3 contains 14 residues. Germline CDR1 SGHRS, CDR2 YFSETQ. V dropped 5 bases and J dropped 5 bases, with 16 bases sitting between them. The CDR3 protein is CASRVITGGYGYTF. The CDR3 DNA reads TGCGCCAGCAGGGTGATCACCGGAGGATATGGCTACACCTTC.

The chain combines TRBV13 with TRBJ2-7, with D possibly TRBD1 on 5 matching bases. Germline-derived CDR1 and CDR2 are PRHDT and FYEKMQ (reference sequence). This CDR3 region has 16 residues. The germline V and J ends were trimmed by 0 bases and 5 bases, with 17 bases remaining between them. CDR3 in DNA: TGTGCCAGCAGCTTAGGCTTCTCAGGGTCCTTCGACGAGCAGTACTTC. It is translated as CASSLGFSGSFDEQYF.

The chain recombines TRBV19 with TRBJ1-5, with D uncertain. Germline V gives CDR1 LNHDA, CDR2 SQIVND (reference sequence). Trimming stripped 1 base from V and 0 bases from J, with 4 bases between. The CDR3 consists of 14 residues. CDR3: CASSIGYSNQPQHF. The CDR3 bases are TGTGCCAGTAGTATAGGCTATAGCAATCAGCCCCAGCATTTT.

CDR3: CASSLLPAVQETQYF. CDR3 sequence (DNA): TGTGCCAGCAGCTTACTTCCAGCGGTACAAGAGACCCAGTACTTC. V and J are TRBV7-9 and TRBJ2-5; D might be TRBD2 (5 bases). The V end was cut by 2 bases, the J end by 2 bases, with 12 bases between. Germline V gives CDR1 SEHNR, CDR2 FQNEAQ (reference sequence). The CDR3 has 15 residues.

This chain uses TRBV3-1 (or the pseudogene TRBV3-2) with TRBJ2-1; D unclear. CDR3 length: 16 residues. Germline CDR1 LGHDT, CDR2 YNNKEL (reference sequence). V lost 4 bases to trimming and J lost 4 bases, with 17 bases between them. CDR3 DNA sequence: TGTGCCAGCAGCCCCGCCGCCGTGACTGGGTACAATGAGCAGTTCTTC. Amino acids: CASSPAAVTGYNEQFF.

This clone was seen a few times. In DNA form, the CDR3 reads TGTGCCAGCAGTTTAACCGGGACAGGCTACGAGCAGTACTTC. Encoded protein: CASSLTGTGYEQYF. This rearrangement joins TRBV27 to TRBJ2-7, with 8 bases that match TRBD1. Germline V lookup: CDR1 MNHEY, CDR2 SMNVEV (reference sequence). V lost 2 bases to trimming and J lost 3 bases; unmatched junction nucleotides: 3. This CDR3 region has 14 residues.

The chain employs TRBV3-1 (or the pseudogene TRBV3-2) and TRBJ1-1; TRBD1 agrees at 7 bases. This CDR3 has 13 amino acids. V shed 6 bases and J 4 bases; nucleotides not matched to a gene: 5. In germline, CDR1 is LGHDT, CDR2 YNNKEL (reference sequence). CDR3 coding DNA: TGTGCCAGCAGACAAACAGGGGCCACTGAAGCTTTCTTT. Translating gives CASRQTGATEAFF.

With regard to this clone: The same CDR3 also results from other DNA sequences found in this sample. This rearrangement joins TRBV2 to TRBJ2-7; no firm D call. This CDR3 region has 11 residues. V lost 3 bases and J 3 bases, leaving 3 bases between the germline ends. In germline, CDR1 is SNHLY, CDR2 FYNNEI. The CDR3 DNA reads as TGTGCCAGCAGTGACCGCTACGAGCAGTACTTC. Its translation is CASSDRYEQYF.

This chain links TRBV5-5 with TRBJ2-5; D not certain. CDR1 and CDR2 (germline): SGHKS, YYEKEE (reference sequence). Deletions cut 3 bases from V and 6 bases from J, with 15 bases between. This CDR3 has 14 amino acids. In DNA, the CDR3 is TGTGCCAGCAGCTCCCTCAATCAGGATCAGACCCAGTACTTC. This sequence encodes CASSSLNQDQTQYF.

The chain joins TRBV7-8 to TRBJ1-1; a possible D gene is TRBD1 (5 bases). Trimming shortened V by 2 bases and J by 4 bases, and 14 bases separated the two germline ends. CDR1 is SGHVS and CDR2 is FQNEAQ in the germline V gene. The CDR3 extends over 15 amino acids. CDR3: CASSLTPGEGTEAFF. CDR3 coding DNA: TGTGCCAGCAGCTTAACACCGGGGGAGGGCACTGAAGCTTTCTTT.

The CDR3 is CASSLGLAGFEQYF. CDR3 in DNA: TGTGCCAGCTCTTTAGGACTAGCGGGTTTTGAGCAGTACTTC. The gene calls are TRBV18 and TRBJ2-7, with TRBD2 identical over 11 bases. Germline V CDR1 and CDR2: KGHSH, LQKENI. Trimming removed 6 bases from V and 7 bases from J; junction bases left unmatched: 8. The CDR3 runs 14 residues.

The chain joins TRBV6-5 to TRBJ2-7, with TRBD2 matching over 8 bases. This CDR3 has 15 amino acids. The germline CDR1 and CDR2 sequences are MNHEY and SVGAGI. V shed 8 bases, J shed 5 bases, and the junction held 14 bases outside the gene matches. CDR3: CASEGVDGGADEQYF. In DNA, the CDR3 is TGTGCCAGCGAAGGAGTCGACGGGGGGGCGGACGAGCAGTACTTC.

V and J are TRBV29-1 and TRBJ2-5; D may be TRBD2 (6 bases). This CDR3 has 12 residues. Germline V gene lookup returns CDR1 SQVTM and CDR2 ANQGSEA. The CDR3 here is CSAGTPGETQYF. CDR3 coding DNA: TGCAGTGCCGGGACTCCGGGAGAGACCCAGTACTTC. Combining the CDR3 with reference TRBV29-1 and TRBJ2-5 gives the whole variable domain SAVISQKPSRDICQRGTSLTIQCQVDSQVTMMFWYRQQPGQSLTLIATANQGSEATYESGFVIDKFPISRPNLTFSTLTVSNMSPEDSSIYLCSAGTPGETQYFGPGTRLLVL.

The chain couples TRBV6-5 to TRBJ1-2; D not resolved. The CDR3 has 12 residues. Germline lookup yields CDR1 MNHEY and CDR2 SVGAGI. Trimming shortened V by 6 bases and J by 8 bases, and 13 bases separated the two germline ends. CDR3 protein: CASSSTLRGYTF. The CDR3 coding sequence is TGTGCCAGCAGCTCTACTTTGAGGGGCTACACCTTC.